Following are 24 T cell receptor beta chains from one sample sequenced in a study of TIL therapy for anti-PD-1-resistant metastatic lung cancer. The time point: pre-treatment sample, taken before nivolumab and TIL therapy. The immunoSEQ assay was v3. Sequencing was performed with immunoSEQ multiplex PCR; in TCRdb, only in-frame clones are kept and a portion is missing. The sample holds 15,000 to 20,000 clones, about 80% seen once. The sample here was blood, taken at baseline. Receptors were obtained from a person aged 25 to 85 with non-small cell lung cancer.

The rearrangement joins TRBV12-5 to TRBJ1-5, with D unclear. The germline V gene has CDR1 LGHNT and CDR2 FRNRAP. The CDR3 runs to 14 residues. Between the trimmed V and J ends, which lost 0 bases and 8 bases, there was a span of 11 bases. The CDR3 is CASGLVRGGEPQHF. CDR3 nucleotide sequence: TGTGCTAGTGGTTTGGTACGAGGCGGGGAGCCCCAGCATTTT.

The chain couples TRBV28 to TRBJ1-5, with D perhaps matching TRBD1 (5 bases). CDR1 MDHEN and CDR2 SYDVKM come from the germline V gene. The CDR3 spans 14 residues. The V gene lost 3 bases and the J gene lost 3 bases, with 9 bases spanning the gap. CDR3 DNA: TGTGCCAGCAGTTTGGAACAGGCCAATCAGCCCCAGCATTTT. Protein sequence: CASSLEQANQPQHF.

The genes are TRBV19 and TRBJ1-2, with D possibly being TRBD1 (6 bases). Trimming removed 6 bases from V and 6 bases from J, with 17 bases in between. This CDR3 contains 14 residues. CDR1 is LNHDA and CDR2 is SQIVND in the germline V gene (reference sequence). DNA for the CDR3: TGTGCCAGTAGAGCTATCAGGGGAGGGGATGGCTACACCTTC. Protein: CASRAIRGGDGYTF. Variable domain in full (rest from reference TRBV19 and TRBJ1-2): DGGITQSPKYLFRKEGQNVTLSCEQNLNHDAMYWYRQDPGQGLRLIYYSQIVNDFQKGDIAEGYSVSREKKESFPLTVTSAQKNPTAFYLCASRAIRGGDGYTFGSGTRLTVV.

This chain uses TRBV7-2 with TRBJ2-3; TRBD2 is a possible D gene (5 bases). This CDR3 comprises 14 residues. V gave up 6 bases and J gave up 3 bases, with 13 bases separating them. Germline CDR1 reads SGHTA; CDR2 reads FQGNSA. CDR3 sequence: CASRRAGNTDTQYF. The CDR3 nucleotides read TGTGCCAGCAGGAGGGCCGGGAATACAGATACGCAGTATTTT.

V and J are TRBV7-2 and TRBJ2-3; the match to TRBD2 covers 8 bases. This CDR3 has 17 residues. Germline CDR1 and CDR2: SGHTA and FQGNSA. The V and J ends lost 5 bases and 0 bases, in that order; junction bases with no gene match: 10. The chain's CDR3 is CASSISSGFSSTDTQYF. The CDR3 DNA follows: TGTGCCAGCAGCATTTCTAGCGGGTTCTCTAGCACAGATACGCAGTATTTT.

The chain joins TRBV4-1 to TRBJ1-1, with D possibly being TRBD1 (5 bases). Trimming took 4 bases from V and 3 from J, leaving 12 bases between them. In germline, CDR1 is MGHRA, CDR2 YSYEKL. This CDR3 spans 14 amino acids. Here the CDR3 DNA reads TGCGCCAGCAGCCTGGGGACGGGGGACACTGAAGCTTTCTTT. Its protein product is CASSLGTGDTEAFF.

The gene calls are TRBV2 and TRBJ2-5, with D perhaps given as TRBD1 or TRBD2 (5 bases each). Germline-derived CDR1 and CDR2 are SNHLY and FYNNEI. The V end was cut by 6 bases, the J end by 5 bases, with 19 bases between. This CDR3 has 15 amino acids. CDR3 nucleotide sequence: TGTGCCAGCAGCTTCGAGGGGACCCGAGTGGAGACCCAGTACTTC. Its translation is CASSFEGTRVETQYF.

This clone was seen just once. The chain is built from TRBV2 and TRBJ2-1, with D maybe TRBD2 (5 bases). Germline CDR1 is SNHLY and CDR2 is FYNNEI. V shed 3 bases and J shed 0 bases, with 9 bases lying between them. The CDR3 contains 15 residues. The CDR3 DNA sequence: TGTGCCAGCAGTGATCGGGGAAGCTCCTACAATGAGCAGTTCTTC. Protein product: CASSDRGSSYNEQFF. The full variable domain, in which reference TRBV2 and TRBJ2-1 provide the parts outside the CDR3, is EPEVTQTPSHQVTQMGQEVILRCVPISNHLYFYWYRQILGQKVEFLVSFYNNEISEKSEIFDDQFSVERPDGSNFTLKIRSTKLEDSAMYFCASSDRGSSYNEQFFGPGTRLTVL.

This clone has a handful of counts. The CDR3 DNA is TGTGCCAGCAAGGAGGGCCTGAACACTGAAGCTTTCTTT. As protein: CASKEGLNTEAFF. The chain is built from TRBV2 and TRBJ1-1; D is unclear. Germline-derived CDR1 and CDR2 are SNHLY and FYNNEI. The CDR3 extends over 13 amino acids. Trimming took off 7 bases at V and 0 bases at J, with 9 bases between the two ends.

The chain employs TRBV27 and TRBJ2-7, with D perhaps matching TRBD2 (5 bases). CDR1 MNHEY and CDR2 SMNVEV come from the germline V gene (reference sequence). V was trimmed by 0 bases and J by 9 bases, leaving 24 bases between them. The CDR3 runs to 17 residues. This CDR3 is CASSLSSPTESFGVQYF. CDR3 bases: TGTGCCAGCAGTTTATCTTCCCCCACAGAGAGCTTCGGGGTGCAGTACTTC.

CDR3 loop: CASSLQTGATEAFF. DNA for the CDR3: TGTGCCAGCAGCCTACAGACAGGGGCCACTGAAGCTTTCTTT. The chain combines TRBV7-9 with TRBJ1-1; 8 positions agree with TRBD1. This CDR3 region has 14 residues. The junction had 6 bases not matched to a gene; V was cut back by 5 bases and J by 4 bases. The germline CDR1 and CDR2 sequences are SEHNR and FQNEAQ (reference sequence). Together with reference TRBV7-9 and TRBJ1-1, the CDR3 gives the full variable domain: DTGVSQNPRHKITKRGQNVTFRCDPISEHNRLYWYRQTLGQGPEFLTYFQNEAQLEKSRLLSDRFSAERPKGSFSTLEIQRTEQGDSAMYLCASSLQTGATEAFFGQGTRLTVV.

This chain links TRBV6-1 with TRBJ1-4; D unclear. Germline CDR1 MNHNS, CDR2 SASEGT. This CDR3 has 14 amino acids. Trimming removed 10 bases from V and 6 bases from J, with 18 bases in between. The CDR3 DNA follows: TGTGCCACCGCCCCCCGGGCTAGGGATGAAAAACTGTTTTTT. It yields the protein CATAPRARDEKLFF.

The CDR3 spells CASGLAVDQPQHF. In nucleotides, the CDR3 is TGTGCCAGCGGGTTGGCAGTAGATCAGCCCCAGCATTTT. The chain has TRBV6-1 and TRBJ1-5; D uncertain. Germline CDR1 MNHNS, CDR2 SASEGT. V was clipped by 8 bases and J by 5 bases, with 13 bases between them. CDR3 length: 13 residues.

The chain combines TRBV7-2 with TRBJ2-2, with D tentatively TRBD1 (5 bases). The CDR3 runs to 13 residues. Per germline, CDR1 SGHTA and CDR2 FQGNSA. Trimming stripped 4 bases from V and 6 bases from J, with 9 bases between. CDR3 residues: CASSSRGSGELFF. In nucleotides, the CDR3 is TGTGCCAGCAGCTCAAGGGGTTCCGGGGAGCTGTTTTTT.

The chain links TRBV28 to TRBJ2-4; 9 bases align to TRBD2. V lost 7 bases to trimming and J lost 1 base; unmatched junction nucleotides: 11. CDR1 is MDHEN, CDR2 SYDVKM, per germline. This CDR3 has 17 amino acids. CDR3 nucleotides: TGTGCCAGCATCACGGGGCGGGAGGGCCTGGCCAAAAACATTCAGTACTTC. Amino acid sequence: CASITGREGLAKNIQYF. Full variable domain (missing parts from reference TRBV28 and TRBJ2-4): DVKVTQSSRYLVKRTGEKVFLECVQDMDHENMFWYRQDPGLGLRLIYFSYDVKMKEKGDIPEGYSVSREKKERFSLILESASTNQTSMYLCASITGREGLAKNIQYFGAGTRLSVL.

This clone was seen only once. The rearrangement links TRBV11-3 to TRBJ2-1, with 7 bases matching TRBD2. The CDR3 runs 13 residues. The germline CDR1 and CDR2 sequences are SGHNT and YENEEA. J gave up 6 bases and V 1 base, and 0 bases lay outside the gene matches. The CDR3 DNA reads TGTGCCAGCAGCTTAGCGGGAGGCAATGAGCAGTTCTTC. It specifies CASSLAGGNEQFF.

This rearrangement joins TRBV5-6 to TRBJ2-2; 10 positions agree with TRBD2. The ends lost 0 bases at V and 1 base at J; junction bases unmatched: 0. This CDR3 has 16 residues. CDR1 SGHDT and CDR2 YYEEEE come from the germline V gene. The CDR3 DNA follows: TGTGCCAGCAGCTTGGGACTAGCGGGGAACACCGGGGAGCTGTTTTTT. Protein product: CASSLGLAGNTGELFF.

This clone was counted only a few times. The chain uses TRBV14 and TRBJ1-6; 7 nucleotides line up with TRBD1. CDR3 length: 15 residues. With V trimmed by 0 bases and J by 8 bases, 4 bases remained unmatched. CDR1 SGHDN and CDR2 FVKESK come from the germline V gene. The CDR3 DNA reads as TGTGCCAGCAGCCAAGATAGAGGGACAGATTCACCCCTCCACTTT. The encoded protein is CASSQDRGTDSPLHF.

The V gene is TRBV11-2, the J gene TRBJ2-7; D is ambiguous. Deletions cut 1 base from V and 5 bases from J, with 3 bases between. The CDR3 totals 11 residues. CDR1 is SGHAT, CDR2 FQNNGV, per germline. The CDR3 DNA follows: TGTGCCAGCAGCTTAGGGGACGAGCAGTACTTC. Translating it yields CASSLGDEQYF. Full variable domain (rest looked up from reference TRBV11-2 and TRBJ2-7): EAGVAQSPRYKIIEKRQSVAFWCNPISGHATLYWYQQILGQGPKLLIQFQNNGVVDDSQLPKDRFSAERLKGVDSTLKIQPAKLEDSAVYLCASSLGDEQYFGPGTRLTVT.

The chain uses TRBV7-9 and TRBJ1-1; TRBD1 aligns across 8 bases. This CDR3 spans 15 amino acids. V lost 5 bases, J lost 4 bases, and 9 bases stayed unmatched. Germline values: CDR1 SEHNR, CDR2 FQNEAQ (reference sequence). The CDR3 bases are TGTGCCAGCAGCACTGGGACAGGTCGAGTCACTGAAGCTTTCTTT. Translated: CASSTGTGRVTEAFF.

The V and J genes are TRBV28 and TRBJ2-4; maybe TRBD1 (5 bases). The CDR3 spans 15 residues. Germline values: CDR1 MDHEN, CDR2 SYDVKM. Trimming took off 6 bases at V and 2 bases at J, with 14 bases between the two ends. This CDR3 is CASRDARESKNIQYF. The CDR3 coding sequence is TGTGCCAGCAGGGATGCCAGGGAATCCAAAAACATTCAGTACTTC.

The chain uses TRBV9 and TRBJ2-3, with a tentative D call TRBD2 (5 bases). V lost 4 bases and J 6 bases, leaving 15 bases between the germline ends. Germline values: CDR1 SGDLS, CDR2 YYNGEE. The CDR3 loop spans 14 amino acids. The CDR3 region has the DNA TGTGCCAGCAGCCCTAGAACGGGGTCGGATACGCAGTATTTT. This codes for CASSPRTGSDTQYF. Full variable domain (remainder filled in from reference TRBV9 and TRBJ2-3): DSGVTQTPKHLITATGQRVTLRCSPRSGDLSVYWYQQSLDQGLQFLIQYYNGEERAKGNILERFSAQQFPDLHSELNLSSLELGDSALYFCASSPRTGSDTQYFGPGTRLTVL.

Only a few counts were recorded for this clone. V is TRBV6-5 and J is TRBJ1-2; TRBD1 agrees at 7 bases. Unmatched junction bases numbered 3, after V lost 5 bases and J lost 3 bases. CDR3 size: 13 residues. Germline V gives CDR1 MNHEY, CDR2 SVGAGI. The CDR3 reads CASSRTGHYGYTF. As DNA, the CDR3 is TGTGCCAGCAGTCGGACAGGACACTATGGCTACACCTTC.

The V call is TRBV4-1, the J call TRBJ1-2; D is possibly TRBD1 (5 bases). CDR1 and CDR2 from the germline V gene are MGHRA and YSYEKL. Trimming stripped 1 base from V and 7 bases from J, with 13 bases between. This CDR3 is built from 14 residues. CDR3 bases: TGCGCCAGCAGCCAAGTGGAAGGGGTGGCTGGCTACACCTTC. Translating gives CASSQVEGVAGYTF.